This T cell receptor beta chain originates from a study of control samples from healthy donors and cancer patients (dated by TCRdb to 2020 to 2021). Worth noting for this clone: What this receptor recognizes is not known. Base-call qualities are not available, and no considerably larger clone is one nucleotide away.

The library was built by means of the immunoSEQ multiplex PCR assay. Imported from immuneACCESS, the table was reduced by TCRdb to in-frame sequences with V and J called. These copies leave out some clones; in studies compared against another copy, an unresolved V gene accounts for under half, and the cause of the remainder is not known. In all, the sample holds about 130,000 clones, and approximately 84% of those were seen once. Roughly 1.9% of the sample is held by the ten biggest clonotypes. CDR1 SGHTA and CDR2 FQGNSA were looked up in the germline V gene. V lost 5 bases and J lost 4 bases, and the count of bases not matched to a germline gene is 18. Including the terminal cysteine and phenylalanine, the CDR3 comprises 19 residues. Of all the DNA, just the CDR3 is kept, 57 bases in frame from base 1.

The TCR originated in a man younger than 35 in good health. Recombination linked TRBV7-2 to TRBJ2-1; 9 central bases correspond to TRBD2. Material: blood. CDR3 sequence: CASSPVVGASGNLYNEQFF. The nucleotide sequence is TGTGCCAGCAGCCCAGTGGTGGGGGCTAGCGGGAATCTTTACAATGAGCAGTTCTTC. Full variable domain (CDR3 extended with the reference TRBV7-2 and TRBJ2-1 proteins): GAGVSQSPSNKVTEKGKDVELRCDPISGHTALYWYRQSLGQGLEFLIYFQGNSAPDKSGLPSDRFSAERTGGSVSTLTIQRTQQEDSAVYLCASSPVVGASGNLYNEQFFGPGTRLTVL.